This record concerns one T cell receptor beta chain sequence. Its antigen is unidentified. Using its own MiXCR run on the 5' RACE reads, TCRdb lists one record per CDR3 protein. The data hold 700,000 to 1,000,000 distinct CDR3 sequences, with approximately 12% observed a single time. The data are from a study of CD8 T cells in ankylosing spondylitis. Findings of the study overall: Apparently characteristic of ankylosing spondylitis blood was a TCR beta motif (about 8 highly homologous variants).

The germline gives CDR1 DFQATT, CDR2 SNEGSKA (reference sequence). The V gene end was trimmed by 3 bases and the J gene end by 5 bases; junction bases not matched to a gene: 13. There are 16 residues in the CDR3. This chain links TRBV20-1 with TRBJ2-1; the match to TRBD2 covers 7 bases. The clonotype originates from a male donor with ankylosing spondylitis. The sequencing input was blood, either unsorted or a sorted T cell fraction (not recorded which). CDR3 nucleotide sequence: TGCAGTGCTAGTAAAGCGGGGTGGTCTGGTGACAATGAGCAGTTCTTC. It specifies CSASKAGWSGDNEQFF.